This record covers a single T cell receptor (beta chain). One Seattle source followed patients from active infection through their disease course. This specimen belongs to a study of blood T cell repertoires in COVID-19. Study summary: The United States, Italy and Spain provided the acute and convalescent COVID-19 samples.

Under the authors' procedure: How many nucleated cells were present was estimated from reference gene primer amplification. Sequencing was performed with immunoSEQ multiplex PCR; in TCRdb, only in-frame clones are kept and a portion is missing. V and J calls and clone size are as listed in that table; D and trimming were resolved from the DNA. This table has around 200,000 clones, roughly 80% appearing once. The receptor's source is a woman aged 70-85 years with COVID-19, enrolled during active disease. Specimen: peripheral blood.

DNA of the CDR3: TGTGCCTGGAGTGTAGGGCTAGCGGGGGTCGATACGCAGTATTTT. It specifies CAWSVGLAGVDTQYF. The chain couples TRBV30 to TRBJ2-3, with 10 bases lining up with TRBD2. This CDR3 contains 15 residues. V lost 0 bases, J lost 6 bases, and 6 bases stayed unmatched. Germline V gives CDR1 GTSNPN, CDR2 SVGIG (reference sequence).